This T cell receptor (beta chain) originates from a study of cytomegalovirus exposure and HLA in healthy donors. Study in general: Early released data comprised 75 million to 100 million unique TCRs from HLA-typed donors. Findings and caveats of the study: Presence/absence results assume similar sequencing depth per donor, which may not hold.

This clone was recorded only once. Its antigen is as yet unknown. V lost 4 bases, J lost 3 bases, and 13 bases lay in between. The CDR3 extends over 15 amino acids. The germline gives CDR1 LNHDA, CDR2 SQIVND (reference sequence). In the PCR, 60 Vbeta and 13 Jbeta primers were used. Method: immunoSEQ multiplex PCR; TCRdb's copy keeps in-frame clones and lacks some. The sample consists of 150,000 to 180,000 clones, about three quarters of them appearing once. V gene TRBV19 combines with J gene TRBJ1-3; D possibly corresponds to TRBD1 (5 bases). The TCR comes from a woman between 35 and 50 years old in good health and CMV-seronegative. Sequenced input: PBMCs. CDR3 amino acids: CASSNQGSDGNTIYF. The CDR3 nucleotides are TGTGCCAGTAGTAACCAGGGAAGTGATGGAAACACCATATATTTT.